This T cell receptor beta chain was captured by sequencing in a study of identical twins (TCRdb year 2016). Concerning the study at large: To test whether fetal clonotypes persist, this study deep-sequenced TCR alpha and beta repertoires from monozygotic twins, from unrelated adults of various ages, and from cord blood. To rule out contamination, replicate twin experiments were performed at different times with different library preparation protocols. Summary of the overall study and its limitations: Abundant cord blood beta clonotypes carried fewer insertions; young adult naive repertoires showed a weaker similar trend, while memory repertoires showed none. Out-of-frame TCR alpha sequences shared between twins showed an excess of low generation-probability sequences compared with coincidental sharing between unrelated individuals. Invariant T cells such as MAIT and iNKT could partly confound zero-insertion analyses, though diverse VJ usage argued against this for most clonotypes. Conclusions relied on cross-sectional statistical analysis, since the same donors could not be followed over many years. Out-of-frame TCR alpha sharing in monozygotic twins was systematically underestimated by recombination models, whereas sharing between unrelated individuals was in agreement with the recombination models. The excess sharing between twins in beta out-of-frame sequences was weaker because fewer shared sequences reduced the signal-to-noise ratio.

Every donor in the study was a healthy Caucasian. The twin cohort comprised three pairs of female monozygotic twins, all aged roughly 18 to 29 years. Peripheral blood mononuclear cells were the source from which RNA for the TCR libraries was isolated. As encoded in the germline V gene, CDR1 is SGHTS while CDR2 is YDEGEE. Between the V and J ends, shortened by 0 bases and 2 bases respectively, the junction contains 11 bases. From the cysteine up to the phenylalanine, the CDR3 has a length of 15 residues. The only DNA kept is the CDR3, 45 bases in frame from the first base. In regard to this clonotype: Its cognate antigen has yet to be identified. No base qualities exist here, and no much larger clone lies one base off it.

The library was obtained by 5' RACE. Sequencer: Illumina HiSeq 2000. A universal primer binding site was introduced by template switching, and a unique molecular identifier was present in the final cDNA, enabling accurate counting of TCR cDNA molecules. First-strand cDNA for TCR alpha and beta chains was synthesized from specific primers in the conserved constant-segment region. To control for contamination, every cDNA library was double barcoded, receiving both a SMART-Mk sample barcode and Illumina barcodes. TruSeq adapter sequences and Illumina sample barcodes were added in two successive PCR steps. Sequencing of the TCR alpha and beta cDNA libraries was done on the Illumina HiSeq platform using custom primers. The published analysis was carried out like this. MiGEC was used to process raw reads and extract unique molecular identifiers, and MiXCR was used to find CDR3 positions. For each individual, recombination models were inferred using an EM algorithm with the repgenHMM and IGoR tools. The tcR package in R was used for shared clonotype analysis, with sharing normalized by the product of cloneset sizes. Out-of-frame nonproductive sequences were analyzed to study raw recombination free of thymic and clonal selection effects. TCRdb reprocessed the public reads (quality trimming at Q25 with fastp, clone calling with MiXCR) and kept in-frame beta chains. One record per CDR3 amino acid sequence lists the most common genes and DNA. TCRdb, not the original authors, processed these V and J calls. Present in this sample are fewer than 800,000 distinct CDR3 sequences, around 7.4% of which were seen just once. The ten largest clones take up about 1.6% of the sample.

These data also formed part of another study, on yellow fever vaccine responses in identical twins. That second report states: The authors reported that the T cell response to vaccination in identical twins appeared partly convergent and partly personalized. In identical twins, the study followed T cell clones that responded to the vaccine with precision.

The receptor comes from a woman between 18 and 29 years old in good health. The sequenced sample was PBMCs. Recombination connected TRBV5-8 to TRBJ1-2, with the identity of the D gene unclear. The CDR3 reads as follows: CASSLGLVSNYGYTF. The nucleotide sequence reads TGTGCCAGCAGCTTGGGGCTGGTCAGCAACTATGGCTACACCTTC.